A single sample gave rise to the 31 T cell receptor beta chains below, sequenced in a study of CD8 T cells in ankylosing spondylitis (dated by TCRdb to about 2017). The library was built by means of 5' RACE. Sequencing relied on an Illumina HiSeq 2500. TCRdb applied fastp at Q25 and MiXCR to the public reads, then kept only in-frame beta chains. All rows with the same CDR3 protein become a single entry with the most common DNA and genes. For this sample the table gives around 210,000 distinct CDR3 sequences, of which around 8% were detected only once. The ten most abundant clones make up approximately 4.8% of the sample. Sequencing was carried out using blood, either unsorted or a sorted T cell fraction (not recorded which). The receptors here all came from a female donor with ankylosing spondylitis or in good health (not recorded which).

The chain carries TRBV7-9 and TRBJ2-3; D might be TRBD2 (5 bases). Germline CDR1 is SEHNR and CDR2 is FQNEAQ (reference sequence). The V gene lost 5 bases and the J gene lost 2 bases, with 14 bases spanning the gap. The CDR3 totals 15 residues. The CDR3 reads CASSPREPHTDTQYF. The CDR3 DNA sequence: TGTGCCAGCAGCCCAAGGGAGCCGCACACAGATACGCAGTATTTT.

This clonotype was seen at least ten times. The gene calls are TRBV7-6 and TRBJ2-3, with D unclear. Germline V gene sequence: CDR1 SGHVS, CDR2 FNYEAQ. The ends were cut back, 1 base at V and 1 base at J, with 12 bases in the middle. This CDR3 has 16 amino acids. CDR3 sequence reads: CASSLGSGRGTDTQYF. The CDR3 DNA follows: TGTGCCAGCAGCTTAGGAAGTGGAAGGGGCACAGATACGCAGTATTTT.

This clonotype was detected ten times or more. This sequence joins TRBV7-8 and TRBJ2-3; TRBD2 might be the D (5 bases). The CDR3 runs to 15 residues. Germline CDR1 reads SGHVS; CDR2 reads FQNEAQ. The germline V and J ends were trimmed by 5 bases and 2 bases, with 14 bases remaining between them. This CDR3 reads CASSPLLRDTDTQYF. The DNA for the CDR3 is TGTGCCAGCAGCCCTCTGCTCCGGGACACAGATACGCAGTATTTT.

This clonotype was detected many times. This chain uses TRBV5-1 with TRBJ1-1; no definite D call. Germline lookup yields CDR1 SGHRS and CDR2 YFSETQ. The V end lost 0 bases, the J end lost 1 base, and 10 bases lay between the germline ends. The length of the CDR3 is 15 residues. The CDR3 here is CASSLAGPRNTEAFF. The CDR3 DNA is TGCGCCAGCAGCTTGGCCGGGCCCCGGAACACTGAAGCTTTCTTT.

There are a few counts of this clonotype. The chain joins TRBV7-2 to TRBJ2-7; 10 nucleotides line up with TRBD2. Looked up from germline, CDR1 is SGHTA and CDR2 is FQGNSA. The CDR3 runs to 15 residues. Trimming at V came to 5 bases and at J to 3 bases, leaving 7 bases not matched to a gene. DNA for the CDR3: TGTGCCAGCAGCCGACGGACTAGCGGAGTCTACGAGCAGTACTTC. Protein: CASSRRTSGVYEQYF.

This clonotype has ten or more counts. The V and J genes are TRBV4-1 and TRBJ1-1, with D maybe TRBD1 (5 bases). From germline, CDR1 is MGHRA and CDR2 YSYEKL. V was pared by 2 bases and J by 4 bases, with 11 bases between. The CDR3 consists of 14 residues. As DNA, the CDR3 is TGCGCCAGCAGCCAACCTGGGGGAGCCACTGAAGCTTTCTTT. Protein sequence: CASSQPGGATEAFF.

This clonotype was picked up a small number of times. The gene calls are TRBV7-2 and TRBJ1-5; 10 bases are shared with TRBD1. This CDR3 contains 16 residues. CDR1 and CDR2 from the germline V gene are SGHTA and FQGNSA. Trimming removed 3 bases from V and 6 bases from J; junction bases left unmatched: 8. Here the CDR3 reads CASSFSGQGIGQPQHF. In nucleotides, the CDR3 is TGTGCCAGCAGCTTTTCGGGACAGGGGATCGGTCAGCCCCAGCATTTT.

The table lists this clonotype with many counts. The chain combines TRBV2 with TRBJ2-2; no clear D gene. Germline CDR1 SNHLY, CDR2 FYNNEI. V dropped 8 bases and J dropped 1 base, with 5 bases sitting between them. This CDR3 comprises 12 residues. The CDR3 sequence is CASDLNTGELFF. The DNA of the CDR3 is TGTGCCAGCGACTTGAACACCGGGGAGCTGTTTTTT. The variable domain in full, completed from reference TRBV2 and TRBJ2-2, reads EPEVTQTPSHQVTQMGQEVILRCVPISNHLYFYWYRQILGQKVEFLVSFYNNEISEKSEIFDDQFSVERPDGSNFTLKIRSTKLEDSAMYFCASDLNTGELFFGEGSRLTVL.

This clonotype was picked up many times. V gene TRBV2 combines with J gene TRBJ2-2; no definite D call. The V end lost 8 bases, the J end lost 7 bases, and 20 bases lay between the germline ends. Germline loops: CDR1 SNHLY, CDR2 FYNNEI. The CDR3 is made up of 15 amino acids. CDR3 region: CASGPGADPGGELFF. Here the CDR3 DNA reads TGTGCCAGCGGCCCCGGTGCGGATCCGGGCGGGGAGCTGTTTTTT.

This clonotype appeared a single time. A read error may explain this, as a much larger clone is one base away. CDR3 DNA sequence: TGTGTCAGCAGAGCGTCCTTTGACGGAACTGAAGCTTTCTTT. As protein: CVSRASFDGTEAFF. The chain recombines TRBV12-3 or TRBV12-4 with TRBJ1-1; D uncertain. CDR3 length: 14 residues.

In this sample, this clonotype turned up many times. The J gene is TRBJ2-1, the V gene TRBV7-6; D remains unclear. The CDR3 consists of 15 residues. The V end was cut by 1 base, the J end by 1 base, with 8 bases between. Germline loops: CDR1 SGHVS, CDR2 FNYEAQ. The CDR3 DNA sequence: TGTGCCAGCAGCTTAGAGGGCGGTTCCTACAATGAGCAGTTCTTC. Protein sequence: CASSLEGGSYNEQFF.

This clonotype was seen repeatedly, ten times or more. The chain employs TRBV10-3 and TRBJ2-2, with 7 bases aligning to TRBD1. The CDR3 has 14 residues. Germline V lookup: CDR1 ENHRY, CDR2 SYGVKD. Trimming took 8 bases from V and 1 from J; bases not matched to a gene: 4. The CDR3 protein is CAIGRTGNTGELFF. CDR3 coding DNA: TGTGCCATCGGTAGGACAGGGAACACCGGGGAGCTGTTTTTT.

The rearrangement joins TRBV5-1 to TRBJ2-2, with a weak D call TRBD2 (6 bases). The V and J ends lost 4 bases and 5 bases respectively, with 12 bases between them. The CDR3 is made up of 14 amino acids. Looked up from germline, CDR1 is SGHRS and CDR2 is YFSETQ. The CDR3 DNA reads TGCGCCAGCAGCCCGGGACTGACGACCGGGGAGCTGTTTTTT. Encoded protein: CASSPGLTTGELFF.

The rearrangement uses TRBV10-2 and TRBJ2-1; 12 bases are a match to TRBD2. Unmatched junction bases numbered 14, after V lost 9 bases and J lost 5 bases. Germline V gene data show CDR1 as WSHSY and CDR2 as SAAADI. The CDR3 has 17 residues. CDR3 nucleotide sequence: TGCGCCAGTAGGAACCGGGGACTAGCGGGCCCTAACAATGAGCAGTTCTTC. Residues: CASRNRGLAGPNNEQFF.

This clonotype was detected many times. The J gene is TRBJ2-1, the V gene TRBV20-1; 12 bases align to TRBD2. Losses at the gene ends were 2 bases for V and 7 bases for J; bases not matched to a gene: 12. The CDR3 has 17 amino acids. Germline loops: CDR1 DFQATT, CDR2 SNEGSKA (reference sequence). CDR3 DNA sequence: TGCAGTGCTAGAAAGCCGGCTAGCGGGAGGGCAGTGAATGAGCAGTTCTTC. Encoded protein: CSARKPASGRAVNEQFF.

Many counts were recorded for this clonotype. Written as DNA, the CDR3 is TGCAGTGCTGCCCGCGGACAGGGTGTCGTCTACGAGCAGTACTTC. Amino acid sequence: CSAARGQGVVYEQYF. The V gene is TRBV20-1, the J gene TRBJ2-7, with TRBD1 matching over 8 bases. J was trimmed by 3 bases and V by 5 bases; bases with no gene match: 12. CDR3 length: 15 amino acids. The germline CDR1 and CDR2 sequences are DFQATT and SNEGSKA (reference sequence).

This sequence joins TRBV7-9 and TRBJ2-7, with TRBD2 matching over 7 bases. This CDR3 has 15 residues. J was trimmed by 6 bases and V by 0 bases; bases with no gene match: 8. In germline, CDR1 is SEHNR, CDR2 FQNEAQ (reference sequence). CDR3 amino acids: CASSLAAGALCEQYF. The CDR3 nucleotides read TGTGCCAGCAGCTTAGCGGCGGGAGCCCTCTGCGAGCAGTACTTC. The whole variable domain, filled in from reference TRBV7-9 and TRBJ2-7, reads DTGVSQNPRHKITKRGQNVTFRCDPISEHNRLYWYRQTLGQGPEFLTYFQNEAQLEKSRLLSDRFSAERPKGSFSTLEIQRTEQGDSAMYLCASSLAAGALCEQYFGPGTRLTVT.

This clonotype was picked up a small number of times. This chain links TRBV29-1 with TRBJ2-1; D call uncertain. The germline V gene has CDR1 SQVTM and CDR2 ANQGSEA. Trimming took 5 bases from V and 9 from J, leaving 17 bases between them. The CDR3 has 13 amino acids. CDR3 sequence reads: CSVSGPNIGEQFF. In nucleotides, the CDR3 is TGCAGCGTTTCCGGGCCTAACATCGGTGAGCAGTTCTTC.

This clonotype was counted ten times or more. The V call is TRBV28, the J call TRBJ2-3; D might be TRBD2 (6 bases). Germline assignment: CDR1 MDHEN and CDR2 SYDVKM. The V end was cut by 7 bases, the J end by 2 bases, with 16 bases between. The CDR3 extends over 15 amino acids. As DNA, the CDR3 is TGTGCCAGCACCATAGGGGCGGGACTCACAGATACGCAGTATTTT. Its translation: CASTIGAGLTDTQYF.

The sample holds many counts of this clonotype. This rearrangement joins TRBV4-2 to TRBJ2-7, with 8 positions matching TRBD2. Germline-derived CDR1 and CDR2 are LGHNA and YNFKEQ. V dropped 1 base and J dropped 6; count of bases not matched to a gene: 8. The CDR3 sequence is 15 residues long. The CDR3 here is CASSQGRTSRSEQYF. CDR3 nucleotide sequence: TGTGCCAGCAGCCAAGGACGGACTAGCCGTAGCGAGCAGTACTTC.

CDR3 amino acids: CASSFLAGGNEQFF. For the CDR3, the DNA is TGTGCCAGCAGCTTTTTAGCGGGGGGCAATGAGCAGTTCTTC. The chain combines TRBV7-9 with TRBJ2-1; 10 nucleotides line up with TRBD2. V shed 3 bases and J 6 bases; nucleotides not matched to a gene: 2. This CDR3 is 14 amino acids long. Germline values: CDR1 SEHNR, CDR2 FQNEAQ (reference sequence).

This clonotype was counted ten times or more. This chain connects TRBV20-1 to TRBJ2-1, with 10 bases identical to TRBD2. The CDR3 length is 16 residues. J lost 0 bases, V lost 4 bases, and 6 bases had no gene match. In germline, CDR1 is DFQATT, CDR2 SNEGSKA (reference sequence). The CDR3 sequence: CSATSGRGNSYNEQFF. The DNA for the CDR3 is TGCAGTGCTACTAGCGGGAGAGGGAACTCCTACAATGAGCAGTTCTTC.

The chain employs TRBV6-2 or TRBV6-3 and TRBJ1-1; no clear D. Germline V gene sequence: CDR1 MNHEY, CDR2 SVGEGT. CDR3 length: 16 residues. V was clipped by 7 bases and J by 1 base, with 19 bases between them. DNA for the CDR3: TGTGCCAGCACCGTTTCAATACTTCACGGGAACACTGAAGCTTTCTTT. Translated, it gives CASTVSILHGNTEAFF.

This clonotype occurred many times. The chain employs TRBV7-8 and TRBJ2-2, with no clear D. The CDR3 covers 13 residues. Germline V lookup: CDR1 SGHVS, CDR2 FQNEAQ. The V end was cut by 5 bases, the J end by 5 bases, with 9 bases between. The CDR3 bases are TGTGCCAGCAGCCCCTTGGTTACCGGGGAGCTGTTTTTT. It encodes CASSPLVTGELFF.

This clonotype was seen a few times. V and J are TRBV7-9 and TRBJ2-1; TRBD2 might be the D (5 bases). This CDR3 comprises 15 residues. The germline V gene has CDR1 SEHNR and CDR2 FQNEAQ (reference sequence). Trimming removed 3 bases from V and 9 bases from J, with 18 bases in between. The CDR3 here is CASSFSSRASSEQFF. The DNA for the CDR3 is TGTGCCAGCAGCTTTTCTAGCCGAGCGTCGAGTGAGCAGTTCTTC.

This clonotype was counted ten times or more. The chain recombines TRBV2 with TRBJ2-7; the D is unclear. Germline V gene data show CDR1 as SNHLY and CDR2 as FYNNEI. V was pared by 8 bases and J by 3 bases, with 11 bases between. This CDR3 spans 12 amino acids. In DNA, the CDR3 is TGTGCCAGCTTCAAGGGTTACTACGAGCAGTACTTC. Its translation is CASFKGYYEQYF. The variable domain in full, completed from reference TRBV2 and TRBJ2-7, reads EPEVTQTPSHQVTQMGQEVILRCVPISNHLYFYWYRQILGQKVEFLVSFYNNEISEKSEIFDDQFSVERPDGSNFTLKIRSTKLEDSAMYFCASFKGYYEQYFGPGTRLTVT.

The sample holds many counts of this clonotype. The chain joins TRBV13 to TRBJ2-2, with 7 nucleotides matching TRBD2. Germline-derived CDR1 and CDR2 are PRHDT and FYEKMQ (reference sequence). With 10 bases clipped from V and 1 base from J, the junction kept 9 bases outside the gene matches. The CDR3 has 15 residues. CDR3: CATRGVTLNTGELFF. The CDR3 region has the DNA TGTGCCACCCGGGGGGTGACACTGAACACCGGGGAGCTGTTTTTT.

This clonotype was seen many times. V gene TRBV6-2 or TRBV6-3 combines with J gene TRBJ1-1; D ambiguous. V shed 5 bases and J shed 1 base, with 11 bases lying between them. The CDR3 is 14 residues long. The germline CDR1 and CDR2 sequences are MNHEY and SVGEGT. CDR3 protein: CASSTYEGNTEAFF. CDR3 bases: TGTGCCAGCAGTACGTACGAGGGGAACACTGAAGCTTTCTTT.

This clonotype was seen ten or more times. The chain has TRBV19 and TRBJ1-2; D unresolved. There are 12 residues in the CDR3. V was shortened by 8 bases and J by 7 bases, with 14 bases between the two germline ends. Per the germline V gene, CDR1 is LNHDA and CDR2 is SQIVND (reference sequence). In nucleotides, the CDR3 is TGTGCCAGTTGGACTCACCCCGGTGGCTACACCTTC. This translates into CASWTHPGGYTF.

This clonotype has at least ten counts. J is TRBJ1-4 and V is TRBV15; no clear D gene. V dropped 0 bases and J dropped 0 bases, with 8 bases sitting between them. Germline assignment: CDR1 LNHNV and CDR2 YYDKDF (reference sequence). CDR3 length equals 16 residues. Here the CDR3 DNA reads TGTGCCACCAGCAGAGAAAGTAGGGCAACTAATGAAAAACTGTTTTTT. This gives the protein CATSRESRATNEKLFF.

This clonotype was found many times. V is TRBV5-1 and J is TRBJ1-1, with D possibly TRBD1 on 5 matching bases. CDR3 length equals 14 residues. CDR1 and CDR2 (germline): SGHRS, YFSETQ. Trimming removed 4 bases from V and 1 base from J, with 11 bases in between. The CDR3 loop is CASSPDSQNTEAFF. DNA of the CDR3: TGCGCCAGCAGCCCCGACAGCCAGAACACTGAAGCTTTCTTT.